This is a list of T cell receptor beta chains from one sample in a study of T cells after posttransplantation cyclophosphamide. Data came from immunoSEQ multiplex PCR; TCRdb stores just in-frame clones and leaves some out. This sample has 30,000 to 40,000 clones, with approximately 90% found just once. The sequenced sample consisted of PBMCs. The receptors were sampled from a woman aged 40 to 55 with a blood cancer, CMV-positive, and with a related stem cell donor. Each CDR3 is given with its conserved first and last residue. The D gene is left open where the match is weak. Some rows have no size entry. The others give once, few or many, or a class for an expanded clone.

TRBJ2-6,TRBD2,NA,TRBV10-3,TGTGCCATCAGGGAGACTAGCGGGGGCCCCAGTGGCGGGGCCAACGTCCCGACTTTC,CAIRETSGGPSGGANVPTF
TRBJ2-7,NA,NA,TRBV27,TGTGCCAGCAGTCTTTCAGGGTTCGCCTACGAGCAGTACTTC,CASSLSGFAYEQYF
TRBJ1-2,NA,NA,TRBV5-8,TGTGCCAGCAGCTGGGGGAGGGCGCCCAACTATGGCTACACCTTC,CASSWGRAPNYGYTF
TRBJ1-5,NA,once,TRBV18,TGTGCCAGCTCACTTGGACAGAATGTTCAGCCCCAGCATTTT,CASSLGQNVQPQHF
TRBJ2-1,NA,NA,TRBV11-2,TGTGCCAGCAGCCCCCGTGGGCAGAGCTCCTACAATGAGCAGTTCTTC,CASSPRGQSSYNEQFF
TRBJ2-7,TRBD1,once,TRBV7-2,TGTGCCAGCAGCTCCGGGACAGCCTCCTACGAGCAGTACTTC,CASSSGTASYEQYF
TRBJ1-6,TRBD1,few,TRBV2,TGTGCCAGCAGTGGGAGACAGGGGGATAATTCACCCCTCCACTTT,CASSGRQGDNSPLHF
TRBJ1-1,NA,NA,TRBV7-6,TGTGCCAGCAGCTTAGCTTCGATGGGGCAGGGATTTCGAGCTTTCTTT,CASSLASMGQGFRAFF
TRBJ1-1,NA,NA,TRBV14,TGTGCCAGCAGCCAAGACCCTGCGGGGAGATACACTGAAGCTTTCTTT,CASSQDPAGRYTEAFF
TRBJ2-1,TRBD2,NA,TRBV9,TGTGCCAGCAGCGTAGGTAGCGGGGGGGCAGCATCCTACAATGAGCAGTTCTTC,CASSVGSGGAASYNEQFF